The source of this T cell receptor (beta chain) is a study of T-cell reconstitution after alpha-beta-depleted transplantation in children. V was cut by 6 bases and J by 4 bases, with 12 bases left in between. The CDR3 sequence is 14 residues long. The germline V gene encodes CDR1 ENHRY and CDR2 SYGVKD. Preparation of the TCRbeta library used unique molecular identifiers. In TCRdb, the PCR reads were re-called with MiXCR into one record per CDR3 protein. Here the sample spans more than 200,000 distinct CDR3 sequences, around 8.9% being singletons. This clonotype has a count of ten or more. Sequencing used PBMCs from the stem cell graft donor, obtained from the stem cell graft. The source is a human donor who donated a stem cell graft to a child with SCID. The rearrangement joins TRBV10-3 to TRBJ2-2, with a weak D call TRBD1 (6 bases). The CDR3 is CAIRETGATGELFF. In DNA form, the CDR3 reads TGTGCCATCAGGGAGACAGGAGCCACCGGGGAGCTGTTTTTT.